The source of this T cell receptor beta chain is a study of Ad26.COV2.S vaccination and SARS-CoV-2 variants. Overall study findings and caveats: Greater spike-specific TCR breadth was seen in vaccine recipients than in placebo recipients.

Treatment given: some 20 received Ad26.COV2.S at low or high dose, single or two shots; roughly five received placebo; per-sample allocation not given. Collection of the samples took place on day 63 after the first injection of vaccine or placebo. The method was immunoSEQ multiplex PCR; TCRdb's version includes in-frame clones alone and lacks a portion of them. The data contain 400,000 to 450,000 clones, about 90% of them seen just once; the ten biggest clones take up under 4.5%. The trim removed 4 bases at V and 10 bases at J, leaving 14 bases unmatched. The CDR3 runs 16 residues. CDR1 is SGDLS and CDR2 is YYNGEE in the germline V gene. About this clone itself: Its antigen is as yet unknown.

This TCR was sampled from a person aged 18-65 years who received the Ad26.COV2.S COVID-19 vaccine or a placebo. The V gene is TRBV9, the J gene TRBJ1-6; 7 bases fit TRBD1. The material was peripheral blood, obtained in a trial of Ad26.COV2.S vaccine versus placebo. CDR3 sequence reads: CASSPHRDRAASPLHF. The CDR3 DNA reads TGTGCCAGCAGCCCTCACAGAGACAGGGCTGCCTCACCCCTCCACTTT.